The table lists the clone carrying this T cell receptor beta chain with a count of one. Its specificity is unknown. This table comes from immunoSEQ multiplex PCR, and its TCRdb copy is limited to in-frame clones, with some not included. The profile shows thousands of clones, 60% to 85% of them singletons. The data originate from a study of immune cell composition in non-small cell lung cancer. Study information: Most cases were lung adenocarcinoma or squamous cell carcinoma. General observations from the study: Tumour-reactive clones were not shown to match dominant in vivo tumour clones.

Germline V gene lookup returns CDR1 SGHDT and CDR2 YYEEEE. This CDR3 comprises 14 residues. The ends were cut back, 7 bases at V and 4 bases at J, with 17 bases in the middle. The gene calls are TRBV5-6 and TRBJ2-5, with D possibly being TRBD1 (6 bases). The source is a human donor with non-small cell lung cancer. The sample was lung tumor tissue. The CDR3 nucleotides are TGTGCCAGCGGAGGCGGACAGCCTGGAGAGACCCAGTACTTC. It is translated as CASGGGQPGETQYF.